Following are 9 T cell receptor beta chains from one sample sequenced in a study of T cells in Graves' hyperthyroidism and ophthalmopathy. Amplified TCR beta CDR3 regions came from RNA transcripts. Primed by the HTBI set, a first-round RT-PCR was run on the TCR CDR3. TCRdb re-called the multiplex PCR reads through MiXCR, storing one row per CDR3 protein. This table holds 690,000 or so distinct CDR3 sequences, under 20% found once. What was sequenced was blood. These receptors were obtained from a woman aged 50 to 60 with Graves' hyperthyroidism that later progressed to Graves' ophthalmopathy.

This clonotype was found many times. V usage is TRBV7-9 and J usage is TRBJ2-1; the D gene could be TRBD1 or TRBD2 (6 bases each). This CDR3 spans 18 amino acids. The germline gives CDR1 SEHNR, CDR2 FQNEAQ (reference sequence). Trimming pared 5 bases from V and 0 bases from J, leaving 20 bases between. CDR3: CASSKQIGGPSSYNEQFF. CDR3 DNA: TGTGCCAGCAGCAAACAGATCGGGGGCCCAAGCTCCTACAATGAGCAGTTCTTC.

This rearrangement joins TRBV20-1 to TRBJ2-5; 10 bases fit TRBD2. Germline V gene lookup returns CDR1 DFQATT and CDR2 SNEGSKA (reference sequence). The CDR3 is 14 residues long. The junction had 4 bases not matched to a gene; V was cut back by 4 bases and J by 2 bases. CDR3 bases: TGCAGTGCTAAAGCGGGGGGGCCGCAAGAGACCCAGTACTTC. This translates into CSAKAGGPQETQYF.

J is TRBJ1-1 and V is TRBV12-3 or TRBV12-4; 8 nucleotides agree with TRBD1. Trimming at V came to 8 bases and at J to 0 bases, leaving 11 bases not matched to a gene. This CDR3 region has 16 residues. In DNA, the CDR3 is TGTGCCAGCGAGCGGGGACAGGTCATCATGAACACTGAAGCTTTCTTT. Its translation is CASERGQVIMNTEAFF.

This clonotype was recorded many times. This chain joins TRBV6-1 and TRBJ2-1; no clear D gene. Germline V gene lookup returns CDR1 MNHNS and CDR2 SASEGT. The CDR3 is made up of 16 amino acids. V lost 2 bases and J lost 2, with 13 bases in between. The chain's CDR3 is CASSEIAPLPYNEQFF. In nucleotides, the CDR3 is TGTGCCAGCAGTGAAATCGCTCCCCTTCCCTACAATGAGCAGTTCTTC.

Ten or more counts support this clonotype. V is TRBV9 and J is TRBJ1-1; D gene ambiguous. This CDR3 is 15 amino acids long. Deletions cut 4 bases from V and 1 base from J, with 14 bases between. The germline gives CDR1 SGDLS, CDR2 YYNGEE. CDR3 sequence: CASSQSRGANTEAFF. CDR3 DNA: TGTGCCAGCAGCCAAAGCCGGGGTGCGAACACTGAAGCTTTCTTT.

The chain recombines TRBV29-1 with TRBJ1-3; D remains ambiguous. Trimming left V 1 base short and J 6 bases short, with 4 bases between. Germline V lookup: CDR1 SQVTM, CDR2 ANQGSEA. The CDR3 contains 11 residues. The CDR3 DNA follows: TGCAGCGTTGAAGTGTCAAACACCATATATTTT. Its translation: CSVEVSNTIYF.

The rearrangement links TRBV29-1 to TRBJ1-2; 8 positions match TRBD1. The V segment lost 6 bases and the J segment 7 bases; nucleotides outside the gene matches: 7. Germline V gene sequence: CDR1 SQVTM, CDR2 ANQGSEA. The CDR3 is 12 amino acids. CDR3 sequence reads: CSVADRERGYTF. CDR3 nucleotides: TGCAGCGTCGCGGACAGGGAGCGTGGCTACACCTTC.

CDR3 in DNA: TGCGCCAGCAGCGGGACAGGGGGTAGGGAAAAACTGTTTTTT. Protein: CASSGTGGREKLFF. The chain has TRBV5-1 and TRBJ1-4; 11 nucleotides line up with TRBD1. This CDR3 region has 14 residues. V lost 4 bases to trimming and J lost 8 bases; unmatched junction nucleotides: 4. Germline V CDR1 and CDR2: SGHRS, YFSETQ.

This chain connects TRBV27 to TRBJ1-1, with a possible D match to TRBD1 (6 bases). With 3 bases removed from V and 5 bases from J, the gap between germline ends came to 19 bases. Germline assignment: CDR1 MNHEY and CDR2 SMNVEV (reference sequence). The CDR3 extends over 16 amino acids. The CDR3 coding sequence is TGTGCCAGCAGTTTCGGGGTTTACAGGGCGGGAACTGAAGCTTTCTTT. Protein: CASSFGVYRAGTEAFF.